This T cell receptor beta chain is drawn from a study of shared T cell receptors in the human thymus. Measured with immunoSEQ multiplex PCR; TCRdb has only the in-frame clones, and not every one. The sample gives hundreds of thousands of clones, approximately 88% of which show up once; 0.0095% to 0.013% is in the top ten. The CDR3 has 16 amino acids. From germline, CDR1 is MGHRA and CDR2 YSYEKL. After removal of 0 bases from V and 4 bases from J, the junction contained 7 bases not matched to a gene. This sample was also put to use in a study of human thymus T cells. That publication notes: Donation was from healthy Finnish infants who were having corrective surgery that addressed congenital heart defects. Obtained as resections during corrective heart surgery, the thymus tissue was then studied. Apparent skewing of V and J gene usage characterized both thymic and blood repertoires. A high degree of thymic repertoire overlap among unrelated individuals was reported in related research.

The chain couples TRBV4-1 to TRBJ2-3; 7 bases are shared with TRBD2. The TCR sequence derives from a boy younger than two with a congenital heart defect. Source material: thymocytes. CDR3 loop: CASSQDSSGDPDTQYF. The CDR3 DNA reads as TGCGCCAGCAGCCAAGACTCCAGCGGGGATCCAGATACGCAGTATTTT.